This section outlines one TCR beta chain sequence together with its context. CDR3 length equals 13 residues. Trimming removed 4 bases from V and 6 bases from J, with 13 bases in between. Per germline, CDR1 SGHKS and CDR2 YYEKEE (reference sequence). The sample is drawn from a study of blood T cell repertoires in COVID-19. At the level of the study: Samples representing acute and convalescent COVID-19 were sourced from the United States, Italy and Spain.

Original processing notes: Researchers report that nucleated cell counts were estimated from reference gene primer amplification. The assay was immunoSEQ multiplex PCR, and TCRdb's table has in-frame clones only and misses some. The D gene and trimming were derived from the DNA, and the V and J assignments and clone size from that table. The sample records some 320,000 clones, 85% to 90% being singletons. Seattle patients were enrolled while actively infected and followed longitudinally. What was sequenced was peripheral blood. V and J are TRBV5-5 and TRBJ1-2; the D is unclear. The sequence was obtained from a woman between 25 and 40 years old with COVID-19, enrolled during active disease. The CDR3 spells CASSPPIGDGYTF. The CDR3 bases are TGTGCCAGCAGCCCTCCCATCGGGGATGGCTACACCTTC.